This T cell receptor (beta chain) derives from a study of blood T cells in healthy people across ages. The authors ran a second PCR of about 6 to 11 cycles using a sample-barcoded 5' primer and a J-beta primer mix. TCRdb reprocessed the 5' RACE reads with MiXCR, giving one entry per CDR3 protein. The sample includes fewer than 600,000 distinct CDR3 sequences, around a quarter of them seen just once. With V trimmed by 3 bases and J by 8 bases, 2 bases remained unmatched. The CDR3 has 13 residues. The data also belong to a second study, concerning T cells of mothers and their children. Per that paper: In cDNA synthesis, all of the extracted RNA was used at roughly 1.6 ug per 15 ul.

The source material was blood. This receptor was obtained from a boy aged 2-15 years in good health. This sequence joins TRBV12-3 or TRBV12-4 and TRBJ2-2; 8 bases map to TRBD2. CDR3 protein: CASSFGGAGELFF. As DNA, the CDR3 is TGTGCCAGCAGTTTCGGGGGGGCGGGGGAGCTGTTTTTT.